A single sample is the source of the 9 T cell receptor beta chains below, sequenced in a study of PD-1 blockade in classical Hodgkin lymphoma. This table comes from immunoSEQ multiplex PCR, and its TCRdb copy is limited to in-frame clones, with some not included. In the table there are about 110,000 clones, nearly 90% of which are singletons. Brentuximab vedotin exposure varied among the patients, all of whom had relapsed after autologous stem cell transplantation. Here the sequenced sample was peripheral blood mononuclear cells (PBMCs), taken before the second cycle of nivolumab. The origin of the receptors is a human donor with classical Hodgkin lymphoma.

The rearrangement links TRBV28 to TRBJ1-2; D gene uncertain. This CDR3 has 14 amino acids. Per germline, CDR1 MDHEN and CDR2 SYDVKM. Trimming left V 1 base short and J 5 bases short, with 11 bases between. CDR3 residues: CASSLSPIQYGYTF. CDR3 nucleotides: TGTGCCAGCAGTTTATCACCGATCCAGTATGGCTACACCTTC.

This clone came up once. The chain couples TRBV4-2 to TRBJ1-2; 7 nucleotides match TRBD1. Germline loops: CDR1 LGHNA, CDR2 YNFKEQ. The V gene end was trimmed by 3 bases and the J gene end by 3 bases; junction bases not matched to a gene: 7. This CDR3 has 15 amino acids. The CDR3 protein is CASSQRQGIDYGYTF. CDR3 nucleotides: TGTGCCAGCAGCCAGAGACAGGGAATCGACTATGGCTACACCTTC.

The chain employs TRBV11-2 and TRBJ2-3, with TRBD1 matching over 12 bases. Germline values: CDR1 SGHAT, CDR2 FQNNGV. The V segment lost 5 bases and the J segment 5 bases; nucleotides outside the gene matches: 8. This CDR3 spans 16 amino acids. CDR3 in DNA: TGTGCCAGCAGCAAAGCCGGGACAGGGGGCTTAGATACGCAGTATTTT. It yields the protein CASSKAGTGGLDTQYF.

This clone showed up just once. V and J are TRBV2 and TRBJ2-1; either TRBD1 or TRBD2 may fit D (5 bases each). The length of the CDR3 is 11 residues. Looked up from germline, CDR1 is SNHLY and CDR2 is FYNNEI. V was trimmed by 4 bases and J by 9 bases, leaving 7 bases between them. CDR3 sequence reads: CASSVGTEQFF. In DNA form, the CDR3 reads TGTGCCAGCAGTGTAGGGACTGAGCAGTTCTTC.

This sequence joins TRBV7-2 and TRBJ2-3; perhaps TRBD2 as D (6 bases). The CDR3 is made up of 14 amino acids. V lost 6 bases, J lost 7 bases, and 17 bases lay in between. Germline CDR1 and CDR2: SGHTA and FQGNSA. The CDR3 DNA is TGTGCCAGCAGGTCGGGACTGGGAATATATACGCAGTATTTT. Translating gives CASRSGLGIYTQYF.

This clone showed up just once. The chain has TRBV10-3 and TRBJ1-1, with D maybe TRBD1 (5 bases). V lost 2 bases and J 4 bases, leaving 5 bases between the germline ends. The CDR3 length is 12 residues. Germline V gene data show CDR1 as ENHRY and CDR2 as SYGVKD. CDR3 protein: CAISEGATEAFF. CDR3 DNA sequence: TGTGCCATCAGTGAGGGGGCCACTGAAGCTTTCTTT.

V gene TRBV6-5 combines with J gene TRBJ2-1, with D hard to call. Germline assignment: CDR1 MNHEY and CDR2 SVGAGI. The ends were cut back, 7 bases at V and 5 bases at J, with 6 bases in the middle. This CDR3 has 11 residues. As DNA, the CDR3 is TGTGCCAGCAAGGCCCACAATGAGCAGTTCTTC. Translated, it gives CASKAHNEQFF.

The CDR3 sequence is CASSYSAGSNTGELFF. The CDR3 DNA follows: TGTGCCAGCAGTTACTCGGCGGGGTCGAACACCGGGGAGCTGTTTTTT. The gene calls are TRBV6-5 and TRBJ2-2, with D perhaps matching TRBD2 (6 bases). Germline V lookup: CDR1 MNHEY, CDR2 SVGAGI. Trimming cost V 0 bases and J 0 bases, with 8 bases left between them. CDR3 length equals 16 residues.

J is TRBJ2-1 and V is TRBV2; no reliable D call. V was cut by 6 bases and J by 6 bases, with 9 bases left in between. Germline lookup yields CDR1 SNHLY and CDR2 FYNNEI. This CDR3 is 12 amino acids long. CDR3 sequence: CASSKNSNEQFF. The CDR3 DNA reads TGTGCCAGCAGCAAGAACAGCAATGAGCAGTTCTTC.